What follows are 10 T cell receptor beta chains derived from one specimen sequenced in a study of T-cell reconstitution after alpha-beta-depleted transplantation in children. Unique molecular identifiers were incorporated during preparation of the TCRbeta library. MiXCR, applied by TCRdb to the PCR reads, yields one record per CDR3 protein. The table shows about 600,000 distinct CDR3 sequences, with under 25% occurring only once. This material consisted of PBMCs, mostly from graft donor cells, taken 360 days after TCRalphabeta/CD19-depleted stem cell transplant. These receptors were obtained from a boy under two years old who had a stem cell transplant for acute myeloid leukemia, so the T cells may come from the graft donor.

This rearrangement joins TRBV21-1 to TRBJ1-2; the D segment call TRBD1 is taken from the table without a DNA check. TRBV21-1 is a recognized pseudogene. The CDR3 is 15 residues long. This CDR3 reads CASSKWGRDRDGYTF. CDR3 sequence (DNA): TGTGCCAGCAGCAAATGGGGACGGGACAGAGATGGCTACACCTTC.

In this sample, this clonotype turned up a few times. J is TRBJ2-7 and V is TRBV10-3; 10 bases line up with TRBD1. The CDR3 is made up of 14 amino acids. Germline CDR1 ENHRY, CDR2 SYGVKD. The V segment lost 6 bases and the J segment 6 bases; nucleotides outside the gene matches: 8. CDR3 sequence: CAISPTGGRGEQYF. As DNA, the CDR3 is TGTGCCATCAGCCCGACAGGGGGCCGCGGCGAGCAGTACTTC.

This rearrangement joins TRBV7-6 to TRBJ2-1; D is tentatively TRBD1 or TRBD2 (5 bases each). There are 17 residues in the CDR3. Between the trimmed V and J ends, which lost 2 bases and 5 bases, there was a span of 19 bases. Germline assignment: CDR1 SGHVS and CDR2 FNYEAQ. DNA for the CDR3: TGTGCCAGCAGCTTATATATGGGGGATGGAGCAGACAATGAGCAGTTCTTC. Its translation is CASSLYMGDGADNEQFF.

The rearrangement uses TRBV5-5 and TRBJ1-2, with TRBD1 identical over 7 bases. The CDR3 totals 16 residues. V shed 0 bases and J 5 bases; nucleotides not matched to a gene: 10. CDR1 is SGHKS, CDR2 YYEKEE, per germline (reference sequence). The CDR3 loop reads CASSLDHRGAEYGYTF. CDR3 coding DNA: TGTGCCAGCAGCTTGGACCACAGGGGTGCGGAGTATGGCTACACCTTC.

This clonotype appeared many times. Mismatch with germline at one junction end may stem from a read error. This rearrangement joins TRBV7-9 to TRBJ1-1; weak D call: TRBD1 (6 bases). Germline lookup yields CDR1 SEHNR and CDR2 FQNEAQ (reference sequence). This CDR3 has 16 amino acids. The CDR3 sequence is CASSLGRGQKNTEAFF. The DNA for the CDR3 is TGTGCCAGCAGTTTAGGCCGCGGACAGAAGAACACTGAAGCTTTCTTT.

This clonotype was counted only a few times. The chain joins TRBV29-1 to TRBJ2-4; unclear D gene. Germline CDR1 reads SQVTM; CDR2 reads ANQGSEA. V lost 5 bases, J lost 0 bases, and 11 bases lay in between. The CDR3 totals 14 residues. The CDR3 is CSVRQKLAKNIQYF. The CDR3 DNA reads TGCAGCGTTCGGCAGAAATTAGCCAAAAACATTCAGTACTTC.

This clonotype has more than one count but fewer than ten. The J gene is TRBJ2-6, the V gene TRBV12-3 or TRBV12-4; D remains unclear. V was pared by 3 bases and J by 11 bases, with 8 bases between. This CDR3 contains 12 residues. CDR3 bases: TGTGCCAGCAGTTTCAACATCGACGTCCTGACTTTC. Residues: CASSFNIDVLTF.

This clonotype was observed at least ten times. CDR3 amino acids: CASSQRFIQTNEQFF. CDR3 DNA: TGTGCCAGCAGCCAAAGGTTCATTCAAACCAATGAGCAGTTCTTC. The rearrangement links TRBV3-1 to TRBJ2-1, with D uncertain. Germline values: CDR1 LGHDT, CDR2 YNNKEL (reference sequence). The CDR3 totals 15 residues. V was clipped by 2 bases and J by 6 bases, with 14 bases between them.

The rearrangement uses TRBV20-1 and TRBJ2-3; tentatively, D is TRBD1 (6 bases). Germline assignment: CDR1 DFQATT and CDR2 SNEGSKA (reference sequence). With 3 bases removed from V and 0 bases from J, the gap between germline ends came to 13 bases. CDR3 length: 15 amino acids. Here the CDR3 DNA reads TGCAGTGCTAGGGCGGACAGTGGGAGCACAGATACGCAGTATTTT. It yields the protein CSARADSGSTDTQYF.

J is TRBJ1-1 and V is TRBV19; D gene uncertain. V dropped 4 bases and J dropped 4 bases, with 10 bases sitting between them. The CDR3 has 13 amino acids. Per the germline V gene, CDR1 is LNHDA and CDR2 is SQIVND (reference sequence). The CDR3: CASSTVIGTEAFF. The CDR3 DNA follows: TGTGCCAGTAGTACCGTTATCGGCACTGAAGCTTTCTTT.